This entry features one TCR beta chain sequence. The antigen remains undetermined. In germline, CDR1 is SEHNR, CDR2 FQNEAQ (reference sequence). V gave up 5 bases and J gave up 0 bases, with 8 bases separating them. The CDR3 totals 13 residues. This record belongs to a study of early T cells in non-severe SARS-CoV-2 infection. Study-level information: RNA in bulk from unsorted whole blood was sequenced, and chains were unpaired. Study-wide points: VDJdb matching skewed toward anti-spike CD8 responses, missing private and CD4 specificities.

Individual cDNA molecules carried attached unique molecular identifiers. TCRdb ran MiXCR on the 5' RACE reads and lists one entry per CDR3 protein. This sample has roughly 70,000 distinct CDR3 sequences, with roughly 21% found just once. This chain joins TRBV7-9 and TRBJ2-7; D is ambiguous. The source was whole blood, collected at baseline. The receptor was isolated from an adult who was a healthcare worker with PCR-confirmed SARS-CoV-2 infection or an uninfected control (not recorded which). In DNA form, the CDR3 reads TGTGCCAGCAGCCCCAGGACCTCCTACGAGCAGTACTTC. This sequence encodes CASSPRTSYEQYF.